Shown below are 7 T cell receptor beta chains from a single sample sequenced in a study of blood T cells in healthy people across ages. Alongside a J-beta primer mix, a sample-barcoded 5' primer served in a second PCR lasting about 7 to 11 cycles. A single record per CDR3 protein comes from TCRdb applying MiXCR to the 5' RACE reads. The data hold 1 million or so distinct CDR3 sequences, with 35% to 55% observed a single time. Sequencing input: blood. These TCRs come from a woman aged 55-70 years in good health.

This clonotype has more than one count but fewer than ten. In DNA form, the CDR3 reads TGCAGTGCTAGAACGACTCGGGGACAGGCGCCTTCTAACTATGGCTACACCTTC. Translation: CSARTTRGQAPSNYGYTF. The rearrangement uses TRBV20-1 and TRBJ1-2; 8 nucleotides line up with TRBD1. In germline, CDR1 is DFQATT, CDR2 SNEGSKA (reference sequence). Losses at the gene ends were 2 bases for V and 0 bases for J; bases not matched to a gene: 14. The CDR3 is 18 residues long.

This chain uses TRBV2 with TRBJ1-1; 7 nucleotides agree with TRBD1. This CDR3 spans 11 amino acids. Germline V lookup: CDR1 SNHLY, CDR2 FYNNEI. The ends lost 10 bases at V and 10 bases at J; junction bases unmatched: 9. The CDR3 DNA reads as TGTGCCACCCAAAGGGCAGGGGGAGCTTTCTTT. Protein sequence: CATQRAGGAFF.

The gene calls are TRBV6-5 and TRBJ2-3; D is uncertain. Per the germline V gene, CDR1 is MNHEY and CDR2 is SVGAGI. The CDR3 length is 16 residues. V lost 5 bases and J lost 0, with 15 bases in between. Here the CDR3 reads CASSHFAAASTDTQYF. CDR3 DNA: TGTGCCAGCAGTCATTTCGCGGCAGCTAGCACAGATACGCAGTATTTT.

This clonotype was recorded a few times. V gene TRBV7-9 combines with J gene TRBJ2-7; no clear D. The CDR3 consists of 11 residues. V lost 4 bases and J 5 bases, leaving 6 bases between the germline ends. CDR1 is SEHNR, CDR2 FQNEAQ, per germline (reference sequence). This CDR3 is CASSSANEQYF. The CDR3 bases are TGTGCCAGCAGCTCCGCTAACGAGCAGTACTTC.

This clonotype has just a few counts. V is TRBV15 and J is TRBJ2-7, with D unclear. The CDR3 is 16 residues long. Trimming shortened V by 2 bases and J by 3 bases, and 17 bases separated the two germline ends. CDR1 and CDR2 (germline): LNHNV, YYDKDF (reference sequence). CDR3 nucleotides: TGTGCCACCAGCAGACACGGAGTCCCTGCGATCTACGAGCAGTACTTC. Its translation is CATSRHGVPAIYEQYF.

This clonotype was counted only a few times. The V call is TRBV20-1, the J call TRBJ2-3; no clear D gene. The CDR3 runs to 13 residues. V was shortened by 6 bases and J by 1 base, with 11 bases between the two germline ends. Germline V gene sequence: CDR1 DFQATT, CDR2 SNEGSKA (reference sequence). CDR3 bases: TGCAGTGCCCCGGGTCCCCGCACAGATACGCAGTATTTT. Its translation is CSAPGPRTDTQYF.

Only a few counts were recorded for this clonotype. The chain couples TRBV29-1 to TRBJ2-1; D gene ambiguous. V was pared by 3 bases and J by 0 bases, with 15 bases between. There are 16 residues in the CDR3. Germline CDR1 is SQVTM and CDR2 is ANQGSEA. The CDR3, as DNA: TGCAGCGTTGACTCCGGTTCGACGAGCTCCTACAATGAGCAGTTCTTC. This gives the protein CSVDSGSTSSYNEQFF.